This is a list of T cell receptor beta chains from one sample in a study of T cells in Graves' hyperthyroidism and ophthalmopathy. TCRdb fed the multiplex PCR reads into MiXCR, producing one record per CDR3 protein. Among over 700,000 distinct CDR3 sequences, under 45% were seen once, and the ten largest hold around 30%. Sample: blood. These receptors were collected from a woman aged 40 to 49 with Graves' hyperthyroidism. The CDR3 runs from the conserved cysteine through the conserved F or W. A D gene is named only where the DNA matches it firmly. Clone size is stated in some rows and not others, as once, few, many or a class when expanded.

V gene: TRBV7-2; J gene: TRBJ1-1; D gene: -; clone size: -; CDR3 protein: CASRIGSGNTEAFF; CDR3 DNA: TGTGCCAGCAGGATAGGGAGTGGGAACACTGAAGCTTTCTTT
V gene: TRBV7-2; J gene: TRBJ1-6; D gene: -; clone size: many; CDR3 protein: CASRLTRVNRSPLHF; CDR3 DNA: TGTGCCAGCCGACTGACCAGGGTAAATCGATCACCCCTCCACTTT
V gene: TRBV19; J gene: TRBJ1-2; D gene: TRBD1; clone size: few; CDR3 protein: CASSPSDRGRNYGYTF; CDR3 DNA: TGTGCCAGTAGTCCTTCAGACAGGGGGCGGAACTATGGCTACACCTTC
V gene: TRBV10-3; J gene: TRBJ2-7; D gene: -; clone size: few; CDR3 protein: CAIRVVGTGEIGEQYF; CDR3 DNA: TGTGCCATCAGGGTAGTCGGGACTGGGGAAATAGGAGAGCAGTACTTC
V gene: TRBV19; J gene: TRBJ2-7; D gene: -; clone size: many; CDR3 protein: CASGNRDTYYEQYF; CDR3 DNA: TGTGCCAGTGGCAACCGGGACACGTACTACGAGCAGTACTTC
V gene: TRBV25-1; J gene: TRBJ2-5; D gene: -; clone size: many; CDR3 protein: CASSVTGWWETQYF; CDR3 DNA: TGTGCCAGCAGTGTAACAGGGTGGTGGGAGACCCAGTACTTC
V gene: TRBV7-2; J gene: TRBJ1-6; D gene: -; clone size: -; CDR3 protein: CASSLAGVDCSPLHF; CDR3 DNA: TGTGCCAGCAGCTTAGCAGGCGTGGACTGTTCACCCCTCCACTTT
V gene: TRBV10-3; J gene: TRBJ1-4; D gene: TRBD1; clone size: few; CDR3 protein: CASSYHAGQGGNEKLFF; CDR3 DNA: TGTGCCAGCAGTTACCATGCGGGACAGGGAGGGAATGAAAAACTGTTTTTT
V gene: TRBV20-1; J gene: TRBJ2-7; D gene: TRBD2; clone size: many; CDR3 protein: CSASLAGGIVGQYF; CDR3 DNA: TGCAGTGCTAGTTTAGCGGGAGGCATTGTTGGGCAGTACTTC
V gene: TRBV20-1; J gene: TRBJ1-1; D gene: -; clone size: many; CDR3 protein: CSAITENTEAFF; CDR3 DNA: TGCAGTGCTATTACAGAGAACACTGAAGCTTTCTTT
V gene: TRBV20-1; J gene: TRBJ2-7; D gene: -; clone size: few; CDR3 protein: CSARDIQRLTYEQYF; CDR3 DNA: TGCAGTGCTAGAGATATCCAGCGGCTAACCTACGAGCAGTACTTC